The 32 T cell receptor beta chains below were found in one sample sequenced in a study of cytomegalovirus exposure and HLA in healthy donors. Primers: 60 Vbeta forward and 13 Jbeta reverse. The assay was immunoSEQ multiplex PCR, and TCRdb's table has in-frame clones only and misses some. The data contain 200,000 or so clones, 82% of them seen just once; the ten biggest clones take up roughly 0.098%. The sample was PBMCs. These receptors all stem from a boy younger than 10 in good health and CMV-seronegative.

The rearrangement links TRBV18 to TRBJ2-7; 8 positions match TRBD1. V lost 4 bases to trimming and J lost 2 bases; unmatched junction nucleotides: 4. The CDR3 length is 14 residues. Germline V gives CDR1 KGHSH, CDR2 LQKENI. The CDR3 DNA is TGTGCCAGCTCACTAGGACAGGGACCCTACGAGCAGTACTTC. It encodes CASSLGQGPYEQYF.

The chain carries TRBV7-9 and TRBJ2-1, with TRBD2 matching 8 bases. The CDR3 covers 15 residues. Losses at the gene ends were 7 bases for V and 5 bases for J; bases not matched to a gene: 10. The V gene's germline CDR1 is SEHNR and CDR2 FQNEAQ (reference sequence). CDR3 sequence (DNA): TGTGCCAGCACTCCGCCGGTGACTAGCGACAATGAGCAGTTCTTC. Translation: CASTPPVTSDNEQFF. The whole variable domain, filled in from reference TRBV7-9 and TRBJ2-1, reads DTGVSQNPRHKITKRGQNVTFRCDPISEHNRLYWYRQTLGQGPEFLTYFQNEAQLEKSRLLSDRFSAERPKGSFSTLEIQRTEQGDSAMYLCASTPPVTSDNEQFFGPGTRLTVL.

The chain carries TRBV10-3 and TRBJ2-2, with D possibly being TRBD2 (5 bases). V shed 6 bases and J shed 1 base, with 9 bases lying between them. The CDR3 totals 14 residues. The germline V gene has CDR1 ENHRY and CDR2 SYGVKD. CDR3 bases: TGTGCCATCAGCCCCCGGGGGAACACCGGGGAGCTGTTTTTT. Protein: CAISPRGNTGELFF.

This clone has more than one count but fewer than ten. This chain uses TRBV4-3 with TRBJ1-5; a weak D match, TRBD1 (6 bases). Germline CDR1 reads LGHNA; CDR2 reads YSLEER. There are 15 residues in the CDR3. Trimming left V 4 bases short and J 3 bases short, with 13 bases between. CDR3 amino acids: CASSRTTGINQPQHF. CDR3 in DNA: TGCGCCAGCAGCCGGACGACAGGTATCAATCAGCCCCAGCATTTT.

This chain connects TRBV7-8 to TRBJ2-1, with 12 bases lining up with TRBD2. The V and J ends lost 1 base and 0 bases, in that order; junction bases with no gene match: 4. The germline V gene has CDR1 SGHVS and CDR2 FQNEAQ. The CDR3 is 18 residues long. The CDR3 DNA is TGTGCCAGCAGCTTAGTACTAGCGGGGGGCAGCTCCTACAATGAGCAGTTCTTC. This sequence encodes CASSLVLAGGSSYNEQFF.

A remark on this clone: An end of the junction does not agree with germline; a read error may underlie this. The rearrangement uses TRBV9 and TRBJ2-3; 12 bases are a match to TRBD2. The CDR3 length is 16 residues. Germline V gene data show CDR1 as SGDLS and CDR2 as YYNGEE. The CDR3 protein is CASSPLAGGLTGTQYF. The CDR3 DNA follows: TGTGCCAGCAGCCCCCTAGCGGGGGGGCTCACAGGTACGCAGTATTTT. Based on the CDR3 plus reference TRBV9 and TRBJ2-3, the full variable domain is DSGVTQTPKHLITATGQRVTLRCSPRSGDLSVYWYQQSLDQGLQFLIQYYNGEERAKGNILERFSAQQFPDLHSELNLSSLELGDSALYFCASSPLAGGLTGTQYFGPGTRLTVL.

This clone was detected only once. V and J are TRBV27 and TRBJ1-1; D is uncertain. Trimming left V 4 bases short and J 2 bases short, with 14 bases between. This CDR3 comprises 15 residues. Per germline, CDR1 MNHEY and CDR2 SMNVEV (reference sequence). The CDR3 DNA follows: TGTGCCAGCAGTTCTAGTCGGCGGCTAAACACTGAAGCTTTCTTT. This sequence encodes CASSSSRRLNTEAFF.

The chain couples TRBV7-3 to TRBJ1-1; D is uncertain. The V and J ends lost 4 bases and 0 bases respectively, with 6 bases between them. Germline CDR1 SGHTA, CDR2 FQGTGA. The CDR3 runs to 13 residues. The DNA of the CDR3 is TGTGCCAGCAGCTCCGCAGTGAACACTGAAGCTTTCTTT. Translation: CASSSAVNTEAFF.

The V gene is TRBV4-1, the J gene TRBJ1-4, with unresolved D. V lost 4 bases and J 5 bases, leaving 17 bases between the germline ends. The germline V gene encodes CDR1 MGHRA and CDR2 YSYEKL. The CDR3 covers 16 residues. The CDR3: CASSPVMAGKNEKLFF. CDR3 bases: TGCGCCAGCAGCCCCGTAATGGCAGGAAAGAATGAAAAACTGTTTTTT.

The chain recombines TRBV7-2 with TRBJ2-7, with TRBD1 matching 10 bases. The CDR3 loop spans 16 amino acids. Germline lookup yields CDR1 SGHTA and CDR2 FQGNSA. The junction had 7 bases not matched to a gene; V was cut back by 2 bases and J by 3 bases. CDR3 sequence: CASSLLQDRGFYEQYF. CDR3 coding DNA: TGTGCCAGCAGCTTACTGCAGGACAGGGGGTTCTACGAGCAGTACTTC.

For the CDR3, the DNA is TGTGCCAGCAGCGCGACGGAGCAAGAGACCCAGTACTTC. Translated, it gives CASSATEQETQYF. The gene calls are TRBV5-6 and TRBJ2-5; D call uncertain. Germline CDR1 and CDR2: SGHDT and YYEEEE. V lost 4 bases, J lost 2 bases, and 9 bases lay in between. The CDR3 extends over 13 amino acids.

The chain joins TRBV2 to TRBJ2-2; a weak D match, TRBD1 (5 bases). Trimming pared 10 bases from V and 7 bases from J, leaving 10 bases between. Germline CDR1 SNHLY, CDR2 FYNNEI. The CDR3 is made up of 11 amino acids. In nucleotides, the CDR3 is TGTGCCACCGGAAGGGGCGGGGAGCTGTTTTTT. This gives the protein CATGRGGELFF.

This clone was seen more than once but under ten times. The chain joins TRBV5-4 to TRBJ2-3; D unresolved. Per germline, CDR1 SGHNT and CDR2 YYREEE (reference sequence). V lost 2 bases and J 4 bases, leaving 8 bases between the germline ends. This CDR3 comprises 13 residues. The CDR3 is CASSFAAADTQYF. The CDR3 DNA reads as TGTGCCAGCAGCTTTGCCGCGGCAGATACGCAGTATTTT.

The chain uses TRBV2 and TRBJ2-3; 8 bases map to TRBD2. J gave up 4 bases and V 8 bases, and 11 bases lay outside the gene matches. The germline gives CDR1 SNHLY, CDR2 FYNNEI. The length of the CDR3 is 15 residues. The CDR3 spells CASSDTGGPPDTQYF. The CDR3 coding sequence is TGTGCCAGCTCTGATACGGGGGGGCCCCCAGATACGCAGTATTTT.

V gene TRBV9 combines with J gene TRBJ1-3; D possibly corresponds to TRBD1 (5 bases). Germline values: CDR1 SGDLS, CDR2 YYNGEE. This CDR3 spans 15 amino acids. V was cut by 0 bases and J by 2 bases, with 9 bases left in between. This chain's CDR3 is CASSVDPGAGNTIYF. As DNA, the CDR3 is TGTGCCAGCAGCGTAGACCCGGGGGCTGGAAACACCATATATTTT.

V is TRBV10-3 and J is TRBJ2-7; D gene unclear. The ends were cut back, 5 bases at V and 3 bases at J, with 8 bases in the middle. The CDR3 is 12 residues long. CDR1 and CDR2 (germline): ENHRY, SYGVKD. The CDR3 reads CAISSVDYEQYF. CDR3 in DNA: TGTGCCATCAGTTCGGTTGACTACGAGCAGTACTTC.

The chain recombines TRBV2 with TRBJ2-3; D perhaps matches TRBD2 (6 bases). Looked up from germline, CDR1 is SNHLY and CDR2 is FYNNEI. The CDR3 extends over 17 amino acids. V lost 2 bases to trimming and J lost 6 bases, with 21 bases between them. CDR3 in amino acids: CASSEILLVVGGDTQYF. The CDR3 DNA reads as TGTGCCAGCAGTGAAATCCTCCTTGTGGTCGGAGGGGATACGCAGTATTTT. Full variable domain (missing parts from reference TRBV2 and TRBJ2-3): EPEVTQTPSHQVTQMGQEVILRCVPISNHLYFYWYRQILGQKVEFLVSFYNNEISEKSEIFDDQFSVERPDGSNFTLKIRSTKLEDSAMYFCASSEILLVVGGDTQYFGPGTRLTVL.

V and J are TRBV7-2 and TRBJ2-1; no firm D call. The germline V and J ends were trimmed by 2 bases and 0 bases, with 14 bases remaining between them. The CDR3 runs 17 residues. CDR1 is SGHTA and CDR2 is FQGNSA in the germline V gene. The CDR3 protein is CASSLLPIESSYNEQFF. The CDR3 coding sequence is TGTGCCAGCAGCTTACTGCCAATTGAGAGCTCCTACAATGAGCAGTTCTTC.

This CDR3 is CASSEDSETYEQYF. The CDR3 DNA sequence: TGTGCCAGCAGCGAGGACAGTGAGACCTACGAGCAGTACTTC. The chain recombines TRBV5-4 with TRBJ2-7; a weak D match, TRBD1 (6 bases). CDR1 and CDR2 (germline): SGHNT, YYREEE (reference sequence). Trimming took off 4 bases at V and 2 bases at J, with 13 bases between the two ends. The CDR3 covers 14 residues.

The chain employs TRBV7-2 and TRBJ2-1; perhaps TRBD2 as D (6 bases). This CDR3 is built from 15 residues. In germline, CDR1 is SGHTA, CDR2 FQGNSA. V lost 1 base and J 9 bases, leaving 16 bases between the germline ends. The CDR3 sequence is CASSLESWGVGEQFF. DNA for the CDR3: TGTGCCAGCAGCTTAGAGTCTTGGGGGGTGGGTGAGCAGTTCTTC. The whole variable domain, remainder taken from reference TRBV7-2 and TRBJ2-1, is GAGVSQSPSNKVTEKGKDVELRCDPISGHTALYWYRQSLGQGLEFLIYFQGNSAPDKSGLPSDRFSAERTGGSVSTLTIQRTQQEDSAVYLCASSLESWGVGEQFFGPGTRLTVL.

The rearrangement links TRBV13 to TRBJ2-2, with a tentative D call TRBD2 (5 bases). Looked up from germline, CDR1 is PRHDT and CDR2 is FYEKMQ (reference sequence). This CDR3 has 13 residues. Trimming took 5 bases from V and 1 from J, leaving 5 bases between them. CDR3 amino acids: CASSAGNTGELFF. The DNA of the CDR3 is TGTGCCAGCAGCGCGGGGAACACCGGGGAGCTGTTTTTT.

The V gene is TRBV6-5, the J gene TRBJ1-2, with D perhaps TRBD1 (6 bases). The V end lost 6 bases, the J end lost 3 bases, and 17 bases lay between the germline ends. The germline V gene has CDR1 MNHEY and CDR2 SVGAGI. There are 15 residues in the CDR3. The CDR3 sequence is CASRSPTGLDYGYTF. The CDR3 DNA is TGTGCCAGCAGAAGCCCCACAGGGCTAGACTATGGCTACACCTTC.

The V call is TRBV7-8, the J call TRBJ1-5; 9 nucleotides align to TRBD1. Germline assignment: CDR1 SGHVS and CDR2 FQNEAQ. The trim removed 2 bases at V and 0 bases at J, leaving 5 bases unmatched. This CDR3 has 17 amino acids. In DNA form, the CDR3 reads TGTGCCAGCAGCTTAAGGACAGGGGTAGATAGCAATCAGCCCCAGCATTTT. Translated: CASSLRTGVDSNQPQHF.

Note on this clone: Other DNA sequences in this specimen translate into the identical CDR3. The chain recombines TRBV18 with TRBJ2-5, with TRBD1 matching over 8 bases. Germline lookup yields CDR1 KGHSH and CDR2 LQKENI. V dropped 3 bases and J dropped 2; count of bases not matched to a gene: 2. The CDR3 covers 14 residues. The CDR3 DNA reads TGTGCCAGCTCACCCACAGGGGGGCAAGAGACCCAGTACTTC. Translation: CASSPTGGQETQYF. Looking up the rest from reference TRBV18 and TRBJ2-5 gives the full variable domain: NAGVMQNPRHLVRRRGQEARLRCSPMKGHSHVYWYRQLPEEGLKFMVYLQKENIIDESGMPKERFSAEFPKEGPSILRIQQVVRGDSAAYFCASSPTGGQETQYFGPGTRLLVL.

The chain combines TRBV7-9 with TRBJ1-2; 7 nucleotides align to TRBD1. Germline loops: CDR1 SEHNR, CDR2 FQNEAQ (reference sequence). The CDR3 runs 14 residues. Germline trimming cut 5 bases from V and 6 bases from J; bases unmatched to any gene: 9. The CDR3 reads CASSGRQGQDGYTF. In DNA, the CDR3 is TGTGCCAGCAGCGGACGACAGGGTCAGGATGGCTACACCTTC.

The CDR3 DNA follows: TGTGCCAGCAGCGTAGCGGGGGTGACCGGGGAGCTGTTTTTT. Translating gives CASSVAGVTGELFF. This chain connects TRBV9 to TRBJ2-2, with D perhaps matching TRBD2 (6 bases). Germline CDR1 is SGDLS and CDR2 is YYNGEE. V was trimmed by 0 bases and J by 5 bases, leaving 8 bases between them. The CDR3 has 14 residues.

Only a few counts were recorded for this clone. The chain couples TRBV6-1 to TRBJ2-1; 9 bases line up with TRBD2. The CDR3 is made up of 16 amino acids. Germline V gene data show CDR1 as MNHNS and CDR2 as SASEGT. The V gene end was trimmed by 4 bases and the J gene end by 8 bases; junction bases not matched to a gene: 12. The CDR3 DNA follows: TGTGCCAGCAGTGGGTTGCGGGGGGGCCAAGTAGATGAGCAGTTCTTC. It specifies CASSGLRGGQVDEQFF.

The genes are TRBV18 and TRBJ1-2, with D perhaps TRBD1 (5 bases). Per germline, CDR1 KGHSH and CDR2 LQKENI. The CDR3 runs 15 residues. The V end was cut by 2 bases, the J end by 3 bases, with 13 bases between. CDR3 protein: CASSPTTGGDYGYTF. The CDR3 coding sequence is TGTGCCAGCTCACCAACTACAGGCGGGGACTATGGCTACACCTTC.

This clone was recorded a few times. The chain couples TRBV7-2 to TRBJ2-5, with TRBD2 identical over 12 bases. CDR1 and CDR2 from the germline V gene are SGHTA and FQGNSA. V lost 6 bases to trimming and J lost 6 bases; unmatched junction nucleotides: 8. There are 15 residues in the CDR3. In DNA, the CDR3 is TGTGCCAGCAGGGCCACTAGCGGGGGGCGGAAGACCCAGTACTTC. Protein: CASRATSGGRKTQYF.

This clone appeared once. The chain carries TRBV5-6 and TRBJ2-5, with a tentative D call TRBD2 (5 bases). The DNA end lines up better with TRBJ2-7; the J call may be wrong. The CDR3 is 15 amino acids. Looked up from germline, CDR1 is SGHDT and CDR2 is YYEEEE. In nucleotides, the CDR3 is TGTGCCAGCATGATTCGGGGAAGAGAGGTCTACGAGCAGTACTTC. Its protein product is CASMIRGREVYEQYF.

The CDR3 protein is CASSTGTGNGYTF. In nucleotides, the CDR3 is TGTGCCAGCAGCACCGGGACAGGGAATGGCTACACCTTC. The V gene is TRBV7-2, the J gene TRBJ1-2, with TRBD1 matching 9 bases. The CDR3 sequence is 13 residues long. CDR1 and CDR2 (germline): SGHTA, FQGNSA. Losses at the gene ends were 5 bases for V and 6 bases for J; bases not matched to a gene: 4.

V gene TRBV29-1 combines with J gene TRBJ1-2, with 9 bases fitting TRBD1. Looked up from germline, CDR1 is SQVTM and CDR2 is ANQGSEA. The CDR3 is made up of 13 amino acids. After removal of 3 bases from V and 8 bases from J, the junction contained 7 bases not matched to a gene. The CDR3 here is CSVDGQGLRGYTF. The CDR3 DNA reads as TGCAGCGTTGATGGACAGGGGCTTAGAGGCTACACCTTC. The full variable domain, with the rest looked up from reference TRBV29-1 and TRBJ1-2, is SAVISQKPSRDICQRGTSLTIQCQVDSQVTMMFWYRQQPGQSLTLIATANQGSEATYESGFVIDKFPISRPNLTFSTLTVSNMSPEDSSIYLCSVDGQGLRGYTFGSGTRLTVV.